Shown below are 13 T cell receptor beta chains from a single sample sequenced in a study of CXCR3-negative and CXCR3-positive naive CD8 T cells. Carrying UMI labels, the TRB cDNA libraries were prepared through 5' RACE. TCRdb reprocessed the 5' RACE reads and stores each CDR3 protein as one record, lacking DNA. The listing contains 100,000 to 150,000 distinct CDR3 sequences. The specimen was naive CXCR3- CD8+ T cells from blood. As for subset: CD45RO-CCR7+CD27+CD95- naive CD8+ T cells lacking CXCR3 (TNR3-). The receptors originated from a human donor in good health. Some clones in this sample may be carry-over from other donors' samples.

The CDR3 sequence: CAILAGGPVGFF. The chain links TRBV19 to TRBJ2-1; TCRdb proposes TRBD2, but this gene call is untestable without DNA. The CDR3 length is 12 residues. Germline values: CDR1 LNHDA, CDR2 SQIVND (reference sequence). Supplemented by reference TRBV19 and TRBJ2-1, the full variable domain reads DGGITQSPKYLFRKEGQNVTLSCEQNLNHDAMYWYRQDPGQGLRLIYYSQIVNDFQKGDIAEGYSVSREKKESFPLTVTSAQKNPTAFYLCAILAGGPVGFFGPGTRLTVL.

V is TRBV11-2 and J is TRBJ2-7; TCRdb picks TRBD1, but there is no DNA to check that call. The CDR3 has 16 amino acids. Germline CDR1 SGHAT, CDR2 FQNNGV. This CDR3 reads CASSLTSGQGSYEQYF.

The chain links TRBV12-3 or TRBV12-4 to TRBJ2-1; lacking DNA, the TRBD2 call made by TCRdb goes unchecked. There are 16 residues in the CDR3. CDR3 sequence: CASSPVRAGIYNEQFF.

The rearrangement links TRBV29-1 to TRBJ2-7. The germline V gene encodes CDR1 SQVTM and CDR2 ANQGSEA. The CDR3 consists of 12 residues. The CDR3 region is CSVEILGYEQYF.

This rearrangement joins TRBV29-1 to TRBJ2-7. The CDR3 spans 13 residues. Per the germline V gene, CDR1 is SQVTM and CDR2 is ANQGSEA. CDR3 region: CSVDSDLGYEQYF.

This chain connects TRBV5-1 to TRBJ2-1; TCRdb outputs TRBD1, but without DNA this stays unchecked. CDR1 is SGHRS and CDR2 is YFSETQ in the germline V gene. This CDR3 region has 15 residues. The CDR3 sequence: CASSSQQGLDNEQFF. Filled out from reference TRBV5-1 and TRBJ2-1, the complete variable domain reads KAGVTQTPRYLIKTRGQQVTLSCSPISGHRSVSWYQQTPGQGLQFLFEYFSETQRNKGNFPGRFSGRQFSNSRSEMNVSTLELGDSALYLCASSSQQGLDNEQFFGPGTRLTVL.

V gene TRBV12-3 or TRBV12-4 combines with J gene TRBJ1-5. The CDR3 extends over 14 amino acids. The CDR3 spells CASSFSGSNQPQHF.

The chain employs TRBV5-6 and TRBJ1-1. Germline V gene sequence: CDR1 SGHDT, CDR2 YYEEEE. This CDR3 comprises 14 residues. CDR3 region: CASSFGWANTEAFF.

The chain recombines TRBV20-1 with TRBJ2-7; TCRdb picks TRBD1, but there is no DNA to check that call. The CDR3 runs to 15 residues. Germline V CDR1 and CDR2: DFQATT, SNEGSKA (reference sequence). CDR3 sequence reads: CSVQSAGGESYEQYF.

CDR3 sequence: CATSAMTGSGANVLTF. The chain carries TRBV24-1 and TRBJ2-6. There are 16 residues in the CDR3. Germline CDR1 is KGHDR and CDR2 is SFDVKD.

This rearrangement joins TRBV29-1 to TRBJ1-5; as DNA is missing, the TRBD1 call by TCRdb cannot be tested. Germline V gene sequence: CDR1 SQVTM, CDR2 ANQGSEA. This CDR3 spans 13 amino acids. This chain's CDR3 is CSYRGDSNQPQHF.

The rearrangement links TRBV12-3 or TRBV12-4 to TRBJ1-1. The length of the CDR3 is 12 residues. The CDR3 region is CASRKLDTEAFF.

This rearrangement joins TRBV5-4 to TRBJ2-1; TCRdb lists TRBD2, though no DNA is available to test this call. Germline-derived CDR1 and CDR2 are SGHNT and YYREEE (reference sequence). This CDR3 spans 11 amino acids. CDR3 region: CASSLEGLQFF. The full variable domain, rest sourced from reference TRBV5-4 and TRBJ2-1, is ETGVTQSPTHLIKTRGQQVTLRCSSQSGHNTVSWYQQALGQGPQFIFQYYREEENGRGNFPPRFSGLQFPNYSSELNVNALELDDSALYLCASSLEGLQFFGPGTRLTVL.